In its sample, the clone carrying this T cell receptor (beta chain) was seen a few times. The source of the sample is a study of T cells in Graves' hyperthyroidism and ophthalmopathy. Study-wide context: Specimen type is peripheral blood, collected at initial diagnosis prior to any treatment.

The CDR3 extends over 17 amino acids. Germline assignment: CDR1 SGHAT and CDR2 FQNNGV. V gave up 1 base and J gave up 3 bases, with 18 bases separating them. TCR beta CDR3 sequences were amplified from RNA transcripts. With the HTBI primer set, the TCR CDR3 went through a first round of RT-PCR. TCRdb used MiXCR to reprocess the multiplex PCR reads, holding one entry per CDR3 protein. The data show fewer than 300,000 distinct CDR3 sequences, less than 30% seen once. This chain connects TRBV11-2 to TRBJ1-2; a possible D gene is TRBD1 (6 bases). Specimen: blood. This clonotype originated in a man aged 35 to 55 with Graves' hyperthyroidism that later progressed to Graves' ophthalmopathy. CDR3 DNA sequence: TGTGCCAGCAGCTTAGTAGCGGTGAACAGGGAGCACTATGGCTACACCTTC. It yields the protein CASSLVAVNREHYGYTF.